This T cell receptor beta chain was captured by sequencing in a study of OX40 agonist ivuxolimab in advanced cancers. Looking at the study overall: One hepatocellular carcinoma and two cutaneous melanoma patients partially responded.

Clones were read by immunoSEQ multiplex PCR, and TCRdb kept only the in-frame ones, dropping some. The sample has nearly 80,000 clones, 90% to 95% seen once. With 4 bases clipped from V and 1 base from J, the junction kept 7 bases outside the gene matches. CDR3 length equals 16 residues. Germline CDR1 SGHNT, CDR2 YYREEE (reference sequence). Sampled blood was obtained at baseline, cycle 4 day 1, and cycle 7 day 1. The sample in question was CD4+ or CD8+ T cells sorted from blood, obtained in a trial of the OX40 agonist ivuxolimab. The V and J genes are TRBV5-4 and TRBJ2-1, with 8 bases lining up with TRBD2. This TCR was sampled from an adult with an advanced solid tumor such as melanoma, head and neck, liver or kidney cancer. In nucleotides, the CDR3 is TGTGCCAGCAGCCCGCGCTTAGCGGGATCCTACAATGAGCAGTTCTTC. Protein: CASSPRLAGSYNEQFF.